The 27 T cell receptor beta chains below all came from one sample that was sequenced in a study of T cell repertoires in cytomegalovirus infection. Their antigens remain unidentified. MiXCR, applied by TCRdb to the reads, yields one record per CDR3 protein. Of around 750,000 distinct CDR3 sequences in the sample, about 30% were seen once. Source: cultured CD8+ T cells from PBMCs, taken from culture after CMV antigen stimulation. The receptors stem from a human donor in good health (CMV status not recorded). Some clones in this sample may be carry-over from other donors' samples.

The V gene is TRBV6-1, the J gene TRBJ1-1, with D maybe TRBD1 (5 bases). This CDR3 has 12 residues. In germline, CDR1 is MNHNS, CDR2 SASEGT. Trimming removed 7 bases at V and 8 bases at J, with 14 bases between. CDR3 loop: CASIPGTAEAFF. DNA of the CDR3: TGTGCCAGCATCCCGGGGACCGCGGAAGCTTTCTTT.

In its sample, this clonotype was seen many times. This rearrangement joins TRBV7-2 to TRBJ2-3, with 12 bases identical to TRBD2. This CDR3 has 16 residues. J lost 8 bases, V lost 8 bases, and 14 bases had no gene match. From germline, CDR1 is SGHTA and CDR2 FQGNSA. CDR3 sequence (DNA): TGTGCCAGCCCCTACCGGACTAGCGGGGTGGGGGGTACGCAGTATTTT. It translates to CASPYRTSGVGGTQYF.

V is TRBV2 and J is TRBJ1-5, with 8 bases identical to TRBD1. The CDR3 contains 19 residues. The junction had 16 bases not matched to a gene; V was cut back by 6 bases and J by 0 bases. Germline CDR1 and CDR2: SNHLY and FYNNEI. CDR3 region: CASSGRTGQGRYSNQPQHF. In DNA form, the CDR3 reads TGTGCCAGCAGCGGTAGGACTGGACAGGGAAGGTATAGCAATCAGCCCCAGCATTTT. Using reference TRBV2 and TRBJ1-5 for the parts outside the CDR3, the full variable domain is EPEVTQTPSHQVTQMGQEVILRCVPISNHLYFYWYRQILGQKVEFLVSFYNNEISEKSEIFDDQFSVERPDGSNFTLKIRSTKLEDSAMYFCASSGRTGQGRYSNQPQHFGDGTRLSIL.

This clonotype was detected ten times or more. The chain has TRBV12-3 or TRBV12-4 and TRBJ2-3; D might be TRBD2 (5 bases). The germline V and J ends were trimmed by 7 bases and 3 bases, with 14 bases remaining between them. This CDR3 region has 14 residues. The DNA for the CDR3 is TGTGCCAGCATCCAAGGGAGTTGGACAGATACGCAGTATTTT. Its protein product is CASIQGSWTDTQYF.

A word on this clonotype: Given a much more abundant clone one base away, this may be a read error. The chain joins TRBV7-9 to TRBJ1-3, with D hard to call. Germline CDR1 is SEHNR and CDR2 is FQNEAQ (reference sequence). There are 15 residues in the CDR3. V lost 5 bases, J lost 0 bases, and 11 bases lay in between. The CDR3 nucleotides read TGTGCCAGCAGCCCCGGCTGGACCTCTGGAAACACCATATATTTT. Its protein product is CASSPGWTSGNTIYF.

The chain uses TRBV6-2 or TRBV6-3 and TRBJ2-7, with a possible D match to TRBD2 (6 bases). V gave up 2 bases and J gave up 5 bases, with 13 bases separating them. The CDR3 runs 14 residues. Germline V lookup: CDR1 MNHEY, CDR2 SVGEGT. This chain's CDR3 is CASSYQGGVDEQYV. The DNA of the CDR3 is TGTGCCAGCAGTTACCAAGGCGGGGTCGACGAGCAGTACGTC.

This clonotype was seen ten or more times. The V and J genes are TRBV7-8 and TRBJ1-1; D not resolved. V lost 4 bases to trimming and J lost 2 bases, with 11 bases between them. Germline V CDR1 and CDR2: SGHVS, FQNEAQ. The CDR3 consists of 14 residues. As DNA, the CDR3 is TGTGCCAGCAGCTCCGGACGTACCAACACTGAAGCTTTCTTT. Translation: CASSSGRTNTEAFF.

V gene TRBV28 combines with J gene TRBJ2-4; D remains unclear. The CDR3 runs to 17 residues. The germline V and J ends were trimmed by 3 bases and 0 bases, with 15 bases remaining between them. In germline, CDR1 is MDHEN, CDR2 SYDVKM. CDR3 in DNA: TGTGCCAGCAGTTTTTCTCCGGGTGGAGTAGCCAAAAACATTCAGTACTTC. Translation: CASSFSPGGVAKNIQYF.

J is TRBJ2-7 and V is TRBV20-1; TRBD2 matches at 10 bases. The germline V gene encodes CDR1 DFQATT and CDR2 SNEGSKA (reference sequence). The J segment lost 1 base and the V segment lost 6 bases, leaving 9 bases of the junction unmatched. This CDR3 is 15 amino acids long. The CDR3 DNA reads TGCAGTGCCCGGTCTAGCGGGGGCTTTTCCTACGAGCAGTACTTC. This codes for CSARSSGGFSYEQYF.

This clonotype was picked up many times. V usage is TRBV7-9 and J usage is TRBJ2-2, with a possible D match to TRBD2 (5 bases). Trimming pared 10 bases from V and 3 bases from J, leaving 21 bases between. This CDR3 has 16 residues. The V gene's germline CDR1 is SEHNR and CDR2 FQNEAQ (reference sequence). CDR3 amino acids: CATIREREFYTGELFF. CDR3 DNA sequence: TGTGCCACCATTAGGGAGAGAGAGTTCTACACCGGGGAGCTGTTTTTT.

In DNA form, the CDR3 reads TGTGCCAGCAGTTACTCGTTGACACCTCAAGAGACCCAGTACTTC. This gives the protein CASSYSLTPQETQYF. The rearrangement uses TRBV6-5 and TRBJ2-5; D gene uncertain. V was shortened by 0 bases and J by 2 bases, with 10 bases between the two germline ends. The CDR3 covers 15 residues. Germline CDR1 is MNHEY and CDR2 is SVGAGI.

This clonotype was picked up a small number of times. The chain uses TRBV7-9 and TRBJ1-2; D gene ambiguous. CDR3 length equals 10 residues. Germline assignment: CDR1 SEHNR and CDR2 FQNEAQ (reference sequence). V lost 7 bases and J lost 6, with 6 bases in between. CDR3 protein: CASTLHGYTF. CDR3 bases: TGTGCCAGCACCCTACATGGCTACACCTTC.

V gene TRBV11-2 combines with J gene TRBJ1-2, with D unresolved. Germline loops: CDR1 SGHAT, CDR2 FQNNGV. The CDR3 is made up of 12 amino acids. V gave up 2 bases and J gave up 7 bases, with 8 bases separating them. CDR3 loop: CASSLPLRGYTF. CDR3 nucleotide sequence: TGTGCCAGCAGCTTACCCCTTCGTGGCTACACCTTC.

CDR3 coding DNA: TGTGCCAGCAGCCCACTGGCACACAACGGTTCACCCCTCCACTTT. Its protein is CASSPLAHNGSPLHF. This chain joins TRBV7-6 and TRBJ1-6; D unclear. The CDR3 is made up of 15 amino acids. The germline CDR1 and CDR2 sequences are SGHVS and FNYEAQ. The V gene lost 5 bases and the J gene lost 9 bases, with 17 bases spanning the gap.

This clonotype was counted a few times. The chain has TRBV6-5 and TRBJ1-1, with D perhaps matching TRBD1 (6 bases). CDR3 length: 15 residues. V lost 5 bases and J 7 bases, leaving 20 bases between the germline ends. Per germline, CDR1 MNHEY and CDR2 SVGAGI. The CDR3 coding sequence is TGTGCCAGCAGTCCTCGTGTGGGGGGGCTGAGTGAAGCTTTCTTT. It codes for CASSPRVGGLSEAFF.

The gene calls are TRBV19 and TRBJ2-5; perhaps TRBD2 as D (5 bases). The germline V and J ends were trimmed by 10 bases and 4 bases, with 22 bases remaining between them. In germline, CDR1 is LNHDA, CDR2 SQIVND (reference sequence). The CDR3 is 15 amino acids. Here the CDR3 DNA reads TGTGCCACCGCCGGGGTAGCTACCTCTCTAGAGACCCAGTACTTC. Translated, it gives CATAGVATSLETQYF.

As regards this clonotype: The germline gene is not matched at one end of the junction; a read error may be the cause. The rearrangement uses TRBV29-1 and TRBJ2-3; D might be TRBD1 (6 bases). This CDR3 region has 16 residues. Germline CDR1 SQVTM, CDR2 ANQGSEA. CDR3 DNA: TGCAGCGTGGAAGGGTGGGGGCAGGTTGGCACAGATACGCAGTATTTT. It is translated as CSVEGWGQVGTDTQYF.

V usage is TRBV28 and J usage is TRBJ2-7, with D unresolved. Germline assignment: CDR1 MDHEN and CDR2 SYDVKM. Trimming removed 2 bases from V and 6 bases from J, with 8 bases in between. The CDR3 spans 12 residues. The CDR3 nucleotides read TGTGCCAGCAGTTTAGACGGGCCCGAGCAGTACTTC. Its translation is CASSLDGPEQYF. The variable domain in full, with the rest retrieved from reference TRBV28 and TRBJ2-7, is DVKVTQSSRYLVKRTGEKVFLECVQDMDHENMFWYRQDPGLGLRLIYFSYDVKMKEKGDIPEGYSVSREKKERFSLILESASTNQTSMYLCASSLDGPEQYFGPGTRLTVT.

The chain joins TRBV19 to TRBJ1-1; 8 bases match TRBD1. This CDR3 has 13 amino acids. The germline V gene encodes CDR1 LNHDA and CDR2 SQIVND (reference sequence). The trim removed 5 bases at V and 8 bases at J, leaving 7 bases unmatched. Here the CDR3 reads CASSPGGGQEAFF. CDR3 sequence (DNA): TGTGCCAGTAGTCCAGGGGGCGGACAGGAAGCTTTCTTT.

CDR3 in DNA: TGTGCCAGCAGCTTAAAAGCGGGGTGGGATACGCAGTATTTT. Its translation is CASSLKAGWDTQYF. This chain links TRBV7-2 with TRBJ2-3, with TRBD2 matching 7 bases. Germline CDR1 is SGHTA and CDR2 is FQGNSA. Trimming took 2 bases from V and 6 from J; bases not matched to a gene: 5. This CDR3 is built from 14 residues.

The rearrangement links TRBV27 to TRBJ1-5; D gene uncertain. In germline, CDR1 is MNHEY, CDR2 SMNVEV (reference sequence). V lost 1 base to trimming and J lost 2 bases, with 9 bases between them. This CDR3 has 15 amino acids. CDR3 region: CASSLWGSGNQPQHF. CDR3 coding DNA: TGTGCCAGCAGTTTATGGGGAAGTGGCAATCAGCCCCAGCATTTT.

CDR3 nucleotides: TGCGCCAGCAGTGAACTAGCGGGGGGGCGACGCACCGGGGAGCTGTTTTTT. Its translation is CASSELAGGRRTGELFF. The gene calls are TRBV10-1 and TRBJ2-2, with 13 bases lining up with TRBD2. V gave up 3 bases and J gave up 4 bases; unmatched junction bases: 5. Per the germline V gene, CDR1 is WNHNN and CDR2 is SYGVQD (reference sequence). The CDR3 covers 17 residues.

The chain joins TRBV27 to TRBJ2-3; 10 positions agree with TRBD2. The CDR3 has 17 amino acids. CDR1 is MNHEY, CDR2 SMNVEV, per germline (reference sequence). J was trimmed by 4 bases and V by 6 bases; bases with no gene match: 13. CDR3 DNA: TGTGCCAGCAGCCTACCACCAGCGGGGGGGATCGCAGATACGCAGTATTTT. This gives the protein CASSLPPAGGIADTQYF.

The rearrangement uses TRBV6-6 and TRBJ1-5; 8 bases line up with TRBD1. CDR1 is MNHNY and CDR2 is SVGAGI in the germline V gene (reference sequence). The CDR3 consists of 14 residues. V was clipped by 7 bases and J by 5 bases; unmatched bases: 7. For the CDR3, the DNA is TGTGCCAGCACCCTGGACAGGGTCTATCAGCCCCAGCATTTT. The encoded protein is CASTLDRVYQPQHF.

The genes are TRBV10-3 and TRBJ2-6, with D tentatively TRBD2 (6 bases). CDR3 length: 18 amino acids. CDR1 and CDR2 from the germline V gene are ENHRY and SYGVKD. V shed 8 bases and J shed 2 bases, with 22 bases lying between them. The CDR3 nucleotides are TGTGCCATCCCTCGGGAGTCGGCTTCCGTCGCTGGGGCCAACGTCCTGACTTTC. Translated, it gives CAIPRESASVAGANVLTF.

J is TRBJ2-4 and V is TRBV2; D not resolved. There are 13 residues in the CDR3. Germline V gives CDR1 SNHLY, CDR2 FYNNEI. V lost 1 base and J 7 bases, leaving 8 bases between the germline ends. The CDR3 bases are TGTGCCAGCAGTGAAGGGGATAGGAACATTCAGTACTTC. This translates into CASSEGDRNIQYF.

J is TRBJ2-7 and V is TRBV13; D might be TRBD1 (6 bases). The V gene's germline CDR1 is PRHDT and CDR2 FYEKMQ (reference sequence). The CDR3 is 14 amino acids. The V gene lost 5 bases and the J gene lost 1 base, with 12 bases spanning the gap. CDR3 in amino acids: CASSVRGGSYEQYV. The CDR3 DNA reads TGTGCCAGCAGCGTCCGAGGGGGTTCCTACGAGCAGTACGTC.